These T cell receptor beta chains were read from a single sample in a study of shared clonotypes between healthy human individuals. Sequenced by immunoSEQ multiplex PCR; TCRdb stores in-frame clones only, minus some. The sample lists fewer than 1 million clones; 90% to 98% were seen once. Sequenced: naive CD8+ T cells sorted from blood. The receptors were gathered from a man in his thirties or forties in good health. Each CDR3 is given with its conserved first and last residue. D genes are given only for firm matches. Only some rows state a clone size, as once, few, many or a class for expanded clones.

CDR3 length,clone size,D gene,V gene,J gene,CDR3 DNA,CDR3 protein
15,NA,NA,TRBV5-6,TRBJ2-1,TGTGCCAGCAGCTTCGACAGGTATTCCTACAATGAGCAGTTCTTC,CASSFDRYSYNEQFF
15,NA,NA,TRBV7-9,TRBJ2-3,TGTGCCAGCAGCTTAGCTGAGGGAAGCACAGATACGCAGTATTTT,CASSLAEGSTDTQYF
15,NA,NA,TRBV4-3,TRBJ1-3,TGCGCCAGCAGCCAAGATACGGCAGTTGGAAACACCATATATTTT,CASSQDTAVGNTIYF
16,NA,TRBD1,TRBV25-1,TRBJ1-4,TGTGCCAGCAGTGAAGTGGGGACAGGGATCAATGAGGAACTGTTTTTT,CASSEVGTGINEELFF
16,NA,NA,TRBV9,TRBJ1-3,TGTGCCAGCAGCCCAGGGCGAGGAAGTTCGGGAAACACCATATATTTT,CASSPGRGSSGNTIYF
16,NA,TRBD1,TRBV2,TRBJ1-5,TGTGCCAGCAGTGAACGGGACAGATATAGCAATCAGCCCCAGCATTTT,CASSERDRYSNQPQHF
12,NA,NA,TRBV7-2,TRBJ2-7,TGTGCCAGCCAGGGACTCCTTTACGAGCAGTACTTC,CASQGLLYEQYF
16,NA,NA,TRBV5-7,TRBJ1-1,TGTGCCAGCAGACCCGGACAATGTAAGGGAGACACTGAAGCTTTCTTT,CASRPGQCKGDTEAFF
18,NA,TRBD2,TRBV9,TRBJ2-2,TGTGCCAGCAGCGTAGAACTAGCGGGTTACTCCAACACCGGGGAGCTGTTTTTT,CASSVELAGYSNTGELFF
16,NA,TRBD2,TRBV7-9,TRBJ2-3,TGTGCCAGCAGCTTAAAGACTAGCGGGAAGTCAGATACGCAGTATTTT,CASSLKTSGKSDTQYF
15,NA,TRBD2,TRBV7-8,TRBJ2-7,TGTGCCAGCAGCTTAAAAAGGACTAGCGCCTACGAGCAGTACTTC,CASSLKRTSAYEQYF
18,once,NA,TRBV7-9,TRBJ2-7,TGTGCCAGCAGCTCGACAGACCGAGGGGGGTCAATTGCCTACGAGCAGTACTTC,CASSSTDRGGSIAYEQYF
17,NA,NA,TRBV6-1,TRBJ2-7,TGTGCCAGCAGTGAAGCGATCGGATACCGCGGGCTGTACGAGCAGTACTTC,CASSEAIGYRGLYEQYF
14,NA,TRBD1,TRBV4-1,TRBJ2-5,TGCGCCAGCAGCCAGGCAGGGGGCCGAGAGACCCAGTACTTC,CASSQAGGRETQYF
11,NA,NA,TRBV20-1,TRBJ2-7,TGCAGTGTGGGGGTTGTCTACGAGCAGTACTTC,CSVGVVYEQYF
13,NA,NA,TRBV15,TRBJ2-7,TGTGCCACCAGCAGAGATCGGAGGCACGAGCAGTACTTC,CATSRDRRHEQYF
17,NA,NA,TRBV9,TRBJ1-2,TGTGCCAGCAGCGTAAATCTAAAGGGGAAATCTAACTATGGCTACACCTTC,CASSVNLKGKSNYGYTF
16,once,TRBD2,TRBV7-6,TRBJ2-5,TGTGCCAGCAGCCTCTGGACTAGCGGAGAGGAGGAGACCCAGTACTTC,CASSLWTSGEEETQYF
18,NA,TRBD2,TRBV7-9,TRBJ2-3,TGTGCCAGCAGCTTCTTATCGACTAGCAGGCCTATCACAGATACGCAGTATTTT,CASSFLSTSRPITDTQYF
14,NA,NA,TRBV4-1,TRBJ2-7,TGCGCCAGCAGCCCTTTCGCGGGGACCTACGAGCAGTACTTC,CASSPFAGTYEQYF
15,NA,NA,TRBV6-5,TRBJ2-1,TGTGCCAGCAGTTCCCCCTTGGAATGGAGCGTGGGGCAGTTCTTC,CASSSPLEWSVGQFF
15,NA,NA,TRBV29-1,TRBJ1-2,TGCAGCGTTGAAGGGGTCCGGGACGGCCTTCCCGGCTACACCTTC,CSVEGVRDGLPGYTF
10,NA,NA,TRBV20-1,TRBJ2-5,TGCAGTGTCACCTACGGGACCCAGTACTTC,CSVTYGTQYF
15,NA,NA,TRBV14,TRBJ2-1,TGTGCCAGCAGCCGACTGGGCAGCTCCTACAATGAGCAGTTCTTC,CASSRLGSSYNEQFF
16,NA,NA,TRBV21-1,TRBJ2-1,TGTGCCAGCACCCCGACCCGGAGCGGGAGGGCCTATGAGCAGTTCTTC,CASTPTRSGRAYEQFF
17,NA,TRBD1,TRBV27,TRBJ2-1,TGTGCCAGCAGTTCCCTACGGACAGGTGGGATCTACAATGAGCAGTTCTTC,CASSSLRTGGIYNEQFF
12,NA,NA,TRBV5-8,TRBJ2-1,TGTGCCAGCAGCTTGGGGTTTTATGAGCAGTTCTTC,CASSLGFYEQFF
14,NA,NA,TRBV9,TRBJ2-1,TGTGCCAGCAGCGGGAGTGGGCCTTTATATGAGCAGTTCTTC,CASSGSGPLYEQFF
16,NA,TRBD2,TRBV19,TRBJ2-7,TGTGCCAGTAGTATAGTCGGACTAGCGGAGACCTACGAGCAGTACTTC,CASSIVGLAETYEQYF
17,NA,NA,TRBV4-2,TRBJ2-2,TGTGCCAGCAGCCAAGACCCCCGACTGACGAACACCGGGGAGCTGTTTTTT,CASSQDPRLTNTGELFF
14,NA,TRBD1,TRBV7-9,TRBJ2-1,TGTGCCAGCAGCTTCCCGACAGGGATCAATGAGCAGTTCTTC,CASSFPTGINEQFF
16,NA,NA,TRBV11-2,TRBJ2-5,TGTGCCAGCAGCCCAGGGGGTAGCGGAACACAAGAGACCCAGTACTTC,CASSPGGSGTQETQYF
15,NA,TRBD1,TRBV10-3,TRBJ2-1,TGTGCCATCAGTGAAACGGGACAGGGCATCAATGAGCAGTTCTTC,CAISETGQGINEQFF
15,NA,NA,TRBV5-6,TRBJ1-1,TGTGCCAGCAGCTTCGGGCAGGGGATCAACACTGAAGCTTTCTTT,CASSFGQGINTEAFF
16,NA,TRBD2,TRBV7-6,TRBJ2-1,TGTGCCAGCAGCCCCAGCCTAGCGGGCCTTAAGGATGAGCAGTTCTTC,CASSPSLAGLKDEQFF
16,NA,TRBD1,TRBV9,TRBJ2-2,TGTGCCAGCATAGACCGGGACAGGGGGCTTACCGGGGAGCTGTTTTTT,CASIDRDRGLTGELFF
13,NA,NA,TRBV30,TRBJ2-7,TGTGCCTGGAGTCTCGGGAGTAACGACGAGCAGTACTTC,CAWSLGSNDEQYF
15,NA,NA,TRBV15,TRBJ2-2,TGTGCCACCAGCCCCCGGGGTGGGAATACCGGGGAGCTGTTTTTT,CATSPRGGNTGELFF
15,NA,NA,TRBV7-8,TRBJ1-5,TGTGCCAGCAGCTTATTAGAGACAGTCAATCAGCCCCAGCATTTT,CASSLLETVNQPQHF
13,NA,TRBD1,TRBV27,TRBJ1-2,TGTGCCAGCAGTGGGACAGGGGTGAATGGCTACACCTTC,CASSGTGVNGYTF
14,NA,NA,TRBV9,TRBJ2-1,TGTGCCAGCAGCCCCCCCGGGTCTTGGAGTGAGCAGTTCTTC,CASSPPGSWSEQFF
15,NA,NA,TRBV28,TRBJ2-1,TGTGCCAGCAGTTTATTTCCGAACTCCTACAATGAGCAGTTCTTC,CASSLFPNSYNEQFF
13,NA,NA,TRBV6-5,TRBJ1-1,TGTGCCAGCAATCAGGGGACGAACACTGAAGCTTTCTTT,CASNQGTNTEAFF
13,NA,NA,TRBV2,TRBJ1-1,TGTGCCAGCAGCCGGATCCATGGCGCTGAAGCTTTCTTT,CASSRIHGAEAFF
12,once,NA,TRBV4-1,TRBJ1-3,TGCGCCAGCAGCCAGTCGGGAAACACCATATATTTT,CASSQSGNTIYF
16,NA,TRBD1,TRBV5-1,TRBJ1-2,TGCGCCAGCAGCCCGTACCGGGACAGGGTCGAGTATGGCTACACCTTC,CASSPYRDRVEYGYTF